This is a list of T cell receptor beta chains from one sample in a study of T-cell reconstitution after alpha-beta-depleted transplantation in children. One entry per CDR3 protein, called by TCRdb with MiXCR from the PCR reads. The data show about 240,000 distinct CDR3 sequences, 12% seen once. This specimen consisted of PBMCs from the stem cell graft donor, obtained from the stem cell graft. Every receptor here comes from a human donor who donated a stem cell graft to a child with acute lymphoblastic leukemia. Each CDR3 is given with its conserved first and last residue. Fields, in order: D gene, CDR3 length, V gene, clone size, J gene, CDR3 DNA, CDR3 protein. The D gene is left open where the match is weak. Size is stated for part of the rows, as once, few or many counts, or as a class when the clone is expanded.

-,15,TRBV4-3,-,TRBJ2-3,TGCGCCAGCAGCCAGATCCCCCTCGGTTACGATACGCAGTATTTT,CASSQIPLGYDTQYF
-,13,TRBV24-1,few,TRBJ2-1,TGTGCCACCAGTGATACCCTAGGGTGGGCGCAGTTCTTC,CATSDTLGWAQFF
-,12,TRBV20-1,many,TRBJ1-5,TGCAGTGCTAGGGTGACGGATCAGCCCCAGCATTTT,CSARVTDQPQHF
-,13,TRBV29-1,many,TRBJ1-1,TGCAGCGTGGGGTGGGGGGCACGGACTGAAGCTTTCTTT,CSVGWGARTEAFF
TRBD2,14,TRBV20-1,many,TRBJ2-5,TGCAGTGCGGGGAAGCGGGAGGGAGGAGAGACCCAGTACTTC,CSAGKREGGETQYF
-,16,TRBV6-2/TRBV6-3,many,TRBJ2-7,TGTGCCAGCAGTTCTAAACCGGGACCGGCAATCTACGAGCAGTACTTC,CASSSKPGPAIYEQYF
TRBD1,17,TRBV7-3,many,TRBJ1-1,TGTGCCAGCAGCTCGCCCAGGACAGGACCCATGAACACTGAAGCTTTCTTT,CASSSPRTGPMNTEAFF
-,14,TRBV12-3/TRBV12-4,few,TRBJ1-5,TGTGCCAGCACCCCGGGCGGGAGAAATCAGCCCCAGCATTTT,CASTPGGRNQPQHF
-,13,TRBV2,many,TRBJ1-1,TGTGCCAGCAGTAGCGTGGAGAACACTGAAGCTTTCTTT,CASSSVENTEAFF
-,17,TRBV12-3/TRBV12-4,many,TRBJ1-6,TGTGCCAGCAGTTTTATATTGCAAGTAACCTATAATTCACCCCTCCACTTT,CASSFILQVTYNSPLHF
-,18,TRBV4-3,few,TRBJ2-3,TGCGCCAGCAGCCAAGATACATTATCGCGGTCTAGCACAGATACGCAGTATTTT,CASSQDTLSRSSTDTQYF
-,13,TRBV12-3/TRBV12-4,many,TRBJ1-2,TGTGCCAGCAGCCCAGGGACCACCTATGGCTACACCTTC,CASSPGTTYGYTF
-,16,TRBV15,-,TRBJ1-1,TGTGCCACCAGCAGAGAGTGGGGGCAGGGTAACACTGAAGCTTTCTTT,CATSREWGQGNTEAFF
TRBD1,15,TRBV12-3/TRBV12-4,many,TRBJ2-5,TGTGCCAGCAGTTTAAGGGACAGGGGGATTGGGACCCAGTACTTC,CASSLRDRGIGTQYF
-,13,TRBV7-9,many,TRBJ2-7,TGTGCCAGCTCTGGAAGCTACTCCTACGAGCAGTACTTC,CASSGSYSYEQYF
-,12,TRBV12-3/TRBV12-4,many,TRBJ1-2,TGTGCCAGCAGTTTACGGGCTGATGGCTACACCTTC,CASSLRADGYTF
-,15,TRBV5-6,many,TRBJ2-7,TGTGCCAGCAGCGACGAGGGGGGGTTGGCCTACGAGCAGTACTTC,CASSDEGGLAYEQYF
TRBD1,16,TRBV27,many,TRBJ1-4,TGTGCCAGCAGTTCCGACATACAGGGGGCCGGTGAAAAACTGTTTTTT,CASSSDIQGAGEKLFF
TRBD2,17,TRBV6-5,many,TRBJ2-2,TGTGCCAGCAGTTACTCTCTGGCGGGAGGGAACACCGGGGAGCTGTTTTTT,CASSYSLAGGNTGELFF
-,14,TRBV6-2/TRBV6-3,-,TRBJ2-1,TGTGGCAGCACCTTGTATAACTCCTACAATGAGCAGTTCTTC,CGSTLYNSYNEQFF